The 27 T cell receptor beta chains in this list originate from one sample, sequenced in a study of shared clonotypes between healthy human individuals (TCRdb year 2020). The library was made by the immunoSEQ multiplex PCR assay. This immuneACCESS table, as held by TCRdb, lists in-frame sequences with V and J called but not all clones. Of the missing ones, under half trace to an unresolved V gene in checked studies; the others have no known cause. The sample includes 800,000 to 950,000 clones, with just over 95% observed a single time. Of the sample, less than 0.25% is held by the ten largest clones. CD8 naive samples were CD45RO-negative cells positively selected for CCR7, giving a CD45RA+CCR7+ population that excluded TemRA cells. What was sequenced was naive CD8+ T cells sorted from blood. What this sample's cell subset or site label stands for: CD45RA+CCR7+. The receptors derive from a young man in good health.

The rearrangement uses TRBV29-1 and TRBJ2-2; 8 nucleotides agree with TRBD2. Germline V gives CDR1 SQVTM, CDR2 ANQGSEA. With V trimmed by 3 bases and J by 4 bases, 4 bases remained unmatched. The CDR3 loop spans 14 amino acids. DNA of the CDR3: TGCAGCGTTGAGCACGGGAGGGCCACCGGGGAGCTGTTTTTT. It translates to CSVEHGRATGELFF.

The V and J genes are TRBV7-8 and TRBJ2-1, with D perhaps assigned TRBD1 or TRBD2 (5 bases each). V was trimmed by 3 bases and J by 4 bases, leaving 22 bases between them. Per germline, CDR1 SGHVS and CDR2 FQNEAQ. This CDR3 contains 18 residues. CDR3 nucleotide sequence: TGTGCCAGCAGCTTTTGGGGCGGGTTGGCGGAACTTTACAATGAGCAGTTCTTC. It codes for CASSFWGGLAELYNEQFF.

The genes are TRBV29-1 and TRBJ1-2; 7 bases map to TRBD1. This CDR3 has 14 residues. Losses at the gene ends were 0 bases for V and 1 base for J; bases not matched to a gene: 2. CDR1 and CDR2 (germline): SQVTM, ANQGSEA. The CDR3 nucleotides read TGCAGCGTTGAAGAGCAGGGGGGTAACTATGGCTACACCTTC. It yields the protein CSVEEQGGNYGYTF.

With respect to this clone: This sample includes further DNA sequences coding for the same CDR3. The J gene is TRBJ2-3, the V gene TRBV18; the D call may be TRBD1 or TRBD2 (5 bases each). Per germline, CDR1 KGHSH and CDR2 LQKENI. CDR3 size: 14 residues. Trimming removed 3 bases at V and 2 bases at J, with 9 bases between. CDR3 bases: TGTGCCAGCTCACCTTGGGGGTCCACAGATACGCAGTATTTT. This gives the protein CASSPWGSTDTQYF.

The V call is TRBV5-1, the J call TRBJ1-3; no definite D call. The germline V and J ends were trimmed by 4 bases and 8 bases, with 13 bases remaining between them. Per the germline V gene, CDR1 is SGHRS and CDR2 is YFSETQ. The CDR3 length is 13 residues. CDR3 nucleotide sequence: TGCGCCAGCAGCGTGGACCTTCGAGACACCATATATTTT. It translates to CASSVDLRDTIYF.

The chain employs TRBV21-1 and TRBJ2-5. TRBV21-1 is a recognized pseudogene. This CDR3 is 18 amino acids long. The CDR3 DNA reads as TGTGCCAGCAGCAAAGAAGGGACGGCCCCACTACACCAAGAGACCCAGTACTTC. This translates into CASSKEGTAPLHQETQYF.

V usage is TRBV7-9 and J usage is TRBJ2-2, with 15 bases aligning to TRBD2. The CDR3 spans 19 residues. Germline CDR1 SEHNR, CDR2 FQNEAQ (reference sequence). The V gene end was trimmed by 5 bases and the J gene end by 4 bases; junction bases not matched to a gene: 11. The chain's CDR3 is CASSQSPRGLAGGTGELFF. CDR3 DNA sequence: TGTGCCAGCAGCCAATCACCTAGGGGACTAGCGGGAGGCACCGGGGAGCTGTTTTTT.

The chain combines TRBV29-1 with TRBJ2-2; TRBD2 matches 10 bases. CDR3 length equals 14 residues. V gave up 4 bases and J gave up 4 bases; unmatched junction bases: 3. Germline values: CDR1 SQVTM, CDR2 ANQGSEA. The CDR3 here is CSVAGTSATGELFF. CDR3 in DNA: TGCAGCGTTGCCGGGACTAGCGCCACCGGGGAGCTGTTTTTT.

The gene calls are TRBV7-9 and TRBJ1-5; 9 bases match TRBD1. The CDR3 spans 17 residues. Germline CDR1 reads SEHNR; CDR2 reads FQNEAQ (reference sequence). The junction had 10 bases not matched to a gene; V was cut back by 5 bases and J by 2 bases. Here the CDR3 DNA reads TGTGCCAGCAGCGACGACAGGGGGTGGTCTGGCAATCAGCCCCAGCATTTT. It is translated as CASSDDRGWSGNQPQHF.

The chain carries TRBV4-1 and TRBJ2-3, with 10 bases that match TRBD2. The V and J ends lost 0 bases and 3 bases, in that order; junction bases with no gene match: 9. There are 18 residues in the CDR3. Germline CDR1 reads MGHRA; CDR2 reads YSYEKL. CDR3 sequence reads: CASSQDAPPSGRTDTQYF. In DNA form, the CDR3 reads TGCGCCAGCAGCCAAGACGCGCCGCCTAGCGGGAGAACAGATACGCAGTATTTT.

The CDR3 spells CATSPSSGTDTQYF. In DNA, the CDR3 is TGTGCCACCAGCCCGTCCTCGGGCACAGATACGCAGTATTTT. The V gene is TRBV15, the J gene TRBJ2-3; D gene ambiguous. V dropped 5 bases and J dropped 1 base, with 10 bases sitting between them. The CDR3 covers 14 residues. Per germline, CDR1 LNHNV and CDR2 YYDKDF (reference sequence).

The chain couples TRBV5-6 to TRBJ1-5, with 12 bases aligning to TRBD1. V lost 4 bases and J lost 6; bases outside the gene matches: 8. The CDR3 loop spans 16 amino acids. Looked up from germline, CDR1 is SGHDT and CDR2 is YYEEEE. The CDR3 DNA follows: TGTGCCAGCAGCAAATGGGGACAGGGGGCGGGTCAGCCCCAGCATTTT. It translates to CASSKWGQGAGQPQHF.

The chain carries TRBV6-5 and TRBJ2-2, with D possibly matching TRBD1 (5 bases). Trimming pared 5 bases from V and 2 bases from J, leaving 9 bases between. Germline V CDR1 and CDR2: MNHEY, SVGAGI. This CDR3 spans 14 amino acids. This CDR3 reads CASSHRGNTGELFF. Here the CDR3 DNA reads TGTGCCAGCAGTCATAGGGGTAACACCGGGGAGCTGTTTTTT.

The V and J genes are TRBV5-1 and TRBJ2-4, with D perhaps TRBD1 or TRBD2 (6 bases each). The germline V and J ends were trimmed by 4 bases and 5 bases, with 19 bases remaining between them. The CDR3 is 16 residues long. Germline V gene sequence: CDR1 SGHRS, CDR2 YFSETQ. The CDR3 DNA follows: TGCGCCAGCAGCCGGGGAGGAGGGGGTGAACAAAACATTCAGTACTTC. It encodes CASSRGGGGEQNIQYF.

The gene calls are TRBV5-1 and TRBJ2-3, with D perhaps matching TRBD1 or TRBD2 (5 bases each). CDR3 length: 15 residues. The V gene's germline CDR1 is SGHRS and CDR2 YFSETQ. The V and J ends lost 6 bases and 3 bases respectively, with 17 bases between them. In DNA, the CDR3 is TGCGCCAGCACCTTATGGGGGATTTTTACAGATACGCAGTATTTT. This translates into CASTLWGIFTDTQYF.

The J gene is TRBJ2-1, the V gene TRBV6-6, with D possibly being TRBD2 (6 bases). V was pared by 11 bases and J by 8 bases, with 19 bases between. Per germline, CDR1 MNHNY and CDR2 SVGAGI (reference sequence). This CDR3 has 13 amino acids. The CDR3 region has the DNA TGTGCCTGCGGGACTCCAGACGGGGATGAGCAGTTCTTC. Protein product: CACGTPDGDEQFF.

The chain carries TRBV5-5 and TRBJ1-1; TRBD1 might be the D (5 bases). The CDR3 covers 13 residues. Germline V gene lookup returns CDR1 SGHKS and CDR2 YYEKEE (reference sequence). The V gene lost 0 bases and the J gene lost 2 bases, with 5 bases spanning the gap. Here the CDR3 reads CASSLGDNTEAFF. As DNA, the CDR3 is TGTGCCAGCAGCTTGGGGGACAACACTGAAGCTTTCTTT.

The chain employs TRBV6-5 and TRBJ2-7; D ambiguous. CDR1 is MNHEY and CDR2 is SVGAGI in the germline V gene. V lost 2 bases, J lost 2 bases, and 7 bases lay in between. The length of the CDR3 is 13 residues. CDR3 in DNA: TGTGCCAGCAGTTACGCCAGCCCCTACGAGCAGTACTTC. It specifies CASSYASPYEQYF.

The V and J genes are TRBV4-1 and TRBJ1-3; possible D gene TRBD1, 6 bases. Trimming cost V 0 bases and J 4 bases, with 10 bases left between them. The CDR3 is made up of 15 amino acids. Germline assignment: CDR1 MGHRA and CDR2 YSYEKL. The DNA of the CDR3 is TGCGCCAGCAGCCAAGAGGGGGCGCGGGGAAACACCATATATTTT. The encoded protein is CASSQEGARGNTIYF.

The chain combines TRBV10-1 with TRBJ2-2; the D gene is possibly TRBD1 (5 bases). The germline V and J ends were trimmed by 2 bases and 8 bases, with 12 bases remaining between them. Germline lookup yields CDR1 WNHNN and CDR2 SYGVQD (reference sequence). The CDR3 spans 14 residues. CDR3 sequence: CASSEGAARGELFF. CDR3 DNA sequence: TGCGCCAGCAGTGAGGGGGCCGCCCGGGGGGAGCTGTTTTTT.

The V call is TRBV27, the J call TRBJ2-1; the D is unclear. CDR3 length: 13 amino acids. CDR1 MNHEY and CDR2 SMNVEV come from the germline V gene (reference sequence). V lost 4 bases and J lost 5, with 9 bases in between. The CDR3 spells CASSSSPHNEQFF. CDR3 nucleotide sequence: TGTGCCAGCAGTTCTAGTCCCCACAATGAGCAGTTCTTC.

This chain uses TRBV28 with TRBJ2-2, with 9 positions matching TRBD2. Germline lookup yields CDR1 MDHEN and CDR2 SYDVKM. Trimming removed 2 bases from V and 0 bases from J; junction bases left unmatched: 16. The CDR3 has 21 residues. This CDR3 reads CASSLRFKRPAGGPNTGELFF. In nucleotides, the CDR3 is TGTGCCAGCAGTTTACGCTTCAAACGACCGGCGGGAGGGCCGAACACCGGGGAGCTGTTTTTT. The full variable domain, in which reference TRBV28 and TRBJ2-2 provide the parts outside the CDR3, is DVKVTQSSRYLVKRTGEKVFLECVQDMDHENMFWYRQDPGLGLRLIYFSYDVKMKEKGDIPEGYSVSREKKERFSLILESASTNQTSMYLCASSLRFKRPAGGPNTGELFFGEGSRLTVL.

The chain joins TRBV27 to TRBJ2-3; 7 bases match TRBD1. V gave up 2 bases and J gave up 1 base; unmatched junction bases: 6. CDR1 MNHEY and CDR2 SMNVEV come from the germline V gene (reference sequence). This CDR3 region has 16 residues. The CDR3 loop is CASSLRTGVGTDTQYF. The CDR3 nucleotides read TGTGCCAGCAGTTTACGTACAGGGGTCGGCACAGATACGCAGTATTTT.

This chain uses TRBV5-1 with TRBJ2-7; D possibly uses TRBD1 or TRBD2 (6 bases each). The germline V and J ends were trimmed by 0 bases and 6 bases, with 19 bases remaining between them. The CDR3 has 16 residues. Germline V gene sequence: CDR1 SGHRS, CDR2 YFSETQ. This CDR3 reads CASSLVLGGTGFEQYF. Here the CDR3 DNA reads TGCGCCAGCAGCTTGGTCCTAGGGGGGACCGGTTTCGAGCAGTACTTC.

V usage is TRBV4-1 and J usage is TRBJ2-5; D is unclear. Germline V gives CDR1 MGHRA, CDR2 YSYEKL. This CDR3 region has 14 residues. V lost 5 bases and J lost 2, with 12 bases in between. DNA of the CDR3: TGCGCCAGCAGCTCCTTGGTAGGGCAAGAGACCCAGTACTTC. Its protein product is CASSSLVGQETQYF.

In nucleotides, the CDR3 is TGTGCCAGCAGTTCAGACAGGGGAAGGAATCAGCCCCAGCATTTT. It codes for CASSSDRGRNQPQHF. The V gene is TRBV27, the J gene TRBJ1-5; 8 bases fit TRBD1. In germline, CDR1 is MNHEY, CDR2 SMNVEV (reference sequence). V shed 4 bases, J shed 4 bases, and the junction held 6 bases outside the gene matches. The CDR3 consists of 15 residues.

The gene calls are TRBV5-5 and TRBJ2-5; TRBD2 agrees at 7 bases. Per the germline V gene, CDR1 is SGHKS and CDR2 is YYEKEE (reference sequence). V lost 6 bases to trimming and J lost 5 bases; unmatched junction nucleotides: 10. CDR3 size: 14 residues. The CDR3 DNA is TGTGCCAGCAAAGAGGGACCGCGGGGGGAGACCCAGTACTTC. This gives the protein CASKEGPRGETQYF.